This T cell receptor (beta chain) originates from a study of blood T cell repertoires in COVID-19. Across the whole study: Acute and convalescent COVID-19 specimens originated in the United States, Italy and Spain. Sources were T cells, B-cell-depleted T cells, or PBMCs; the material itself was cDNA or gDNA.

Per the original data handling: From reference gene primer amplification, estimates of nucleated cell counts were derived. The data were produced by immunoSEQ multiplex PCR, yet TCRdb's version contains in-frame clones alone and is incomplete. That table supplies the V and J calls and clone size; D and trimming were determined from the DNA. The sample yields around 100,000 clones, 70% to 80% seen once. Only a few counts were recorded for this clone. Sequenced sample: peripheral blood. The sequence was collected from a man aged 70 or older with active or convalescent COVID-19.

This CDR3 is CASSADSLEQFF. Written as DNA, the CDR3 is TGTGCCAGCAGCGCAGATTCCCTTGAGCAGTTCTTC. The gene calls are TRBV13 and TRBJ2-1; D unresolved. The V gene lost 5 bases and the J gene lost 9 bases, with 11 bases spanning the gap. CDR3 size: 12 residues. Germline-derived CDR1 and CDR2 are PRHDT and FYEKMQ (reference sequence).